This T cell receptor beta chain was sequenced in a study of blood T cell repertoires in COVID-19 (dated by TCRdb to between 2020 and 2021). Background for the entire study: The collaborator samples originated in the United States, Italy and Spain and spanned the acute and convalescent phases of COVID-19. The repertoires were released in a freely available public database intended as a resource for research on the immune response to SARS-CoV-2. The material from the prospective study consisted of cDNA or gDNA derived from T cells, B-cell-depleted T cells, or PBMCs. Samples came from the ongoing ImmuneRACE study (first 160 participants) plus 1,254 subjects from 6 global collaborators. Subjects who had been exposed to COVID-19, were actively infected with it, or had recovered from it provided the deeply sampled blood TCRbeta repertoires that made up the dataset. HLA class I and class II types, where available, came from metadata supplied by the sample provider rather than from assay-based typing. Sample metadata almost always included a de-identified subject ID, COVID-19 status, age in years and sex.

TCRbeta CDR3 regions were amplified from genomic DNA by means of the immunoSEQ Assay, a bias-controlled multiplex PCR. For the original study's pipeline: The number of nucleated cells in each sample was estimated by amplification of reference gene primers within the assay. To quantify the absolute abundance of each unique TCRbeta CDR3 rearrangement, sequence reads were collapsed and filtered. For each sample, productive Simpson clonality was calculated by taking the square root of Simpson's diversity index across productive rearrangements. This is the immuneACCESS table as TCRdb keeps it, with only in-frame sequences that have V and J called. A part of the clones is gone; compared with another copy, unresolved V genes explain less than half, and the rest is unexplained. That table gives V, J and clone size, and the DNA gave D and trimming. A total of about 95,000 clones appear in this sample, about four fifths of them only once. The ten largest make up about a quarter of the sample.

Each collaborating institution followed its own protocols to collect whole blood in K2EDTA tubes. For TCRbeta analysis, collaborators shipped samples in one of three forms: frozen whole blood, isolated PBMCs, or DNA extracted from either of those sample types. General findings and caveats noted by the study authors: Clinical and demographic metadata were provided uncurated, with the amount varying by source and participant.

Taken from the germline V gene, the CDR1 and CDR2 loops are MDHEN and SYDVKM. V and J are truncated by 6 bases and 7 bases respectively, leaving an intervening sequence of 9 bases. Inclusive of the bounding cysteine and phenylalanine, the CDR3 is 11 residues long. Only the CDR3 DNA is retained, 33 bases long and in frame from the first base. Comments on this clone: Its antigen specificity is not known. No quality values exist for individual bases; no much larger clone is one base distant.

The clonotype was recovered from a human donor in a cohort sampled during active COVID-19. The sequence links TRBV28 to TRBJ1-2; the best D guess is TRBD1, with 6 bases matching. The sequencing input was peripheral blood. For the CDR3, the sequence is CASRRGGGYTF. The DNA sequence reads TGTGCCAGCAGGAGGGGGGGTGGCTACACCTTC.